This T cell receptor (beta chain) emerged from a study of radiotherapy plus CTLA-4 blockade in lung cancer. About the research overall: Around 19% of enrolled patients responded objectively, and roughly 31% had disease control.

This CDR3 is 15 amino acids long. Germline assignment: CDR1 SGHNT and CDR2 YENEEA. Trimming removed 5 bases from V and 6 bases from J; junction bases left unmatched: 8. Receiving focal radiation plus CTLA-4 blockade with ipilimumab were patients who had chemo-refractory metastatic non-small-cell lung cancer. Study-level points and caveats: Early shifts in blood T cell clones, with interferon-beta, reportedly predicted response best. Expansion of tumor-derived TCR clones was observed in blood after radiotherapy plus ipilimumab.

About this clone itself: The antigen remains unidentified.

Using immunoSEQ multiplex PCR, the repertoire was profiled, and TCRdb retains in-frame clones only, with some absent. The sample has 70,000 to 95,000 clones, more than 75% seen once. This chain joins TRBV11-3 and TRBJ2-1; 9 nucleotides align to TRBD2. The clonotype originates from a human donor with non-small cell lung cancer that progressed on radiotherapy plus ipilimumab. This specimen was peripheral blood, taken from a patient treated with radiotherapy plus ipilimumab. CDR3: CASSVSGSTINEQFF. CDR3 sequence (DNA): TGTGCCAGCAGCGTTAGCGGGAGCACTATCAATGAGCAGTTCTTC.